This TCR beta chain originates from a study of T-cell memory formation after mild COVID-19. A single record per CDR3 protein comes from TCRdb applying MiXCR to the 5' RACE reads. This table has some 350,000 distinct CDR3 sequences, about 16% appearing once. This CDR3 spans 16 amino acids. Germline V gene data show CDR1 as KGHSH and CDR2 as LQKENI. V lost 3 bases to trimming and J lost 6 bases; unmatched junction nucleotides: 5. V and J are TRBV18 and TRBJ1-6; TRBD1 agrees at 10 bases. Sequenced material: PBMCs or a T cell subset sorted from them (not recorded which). This sequence was found in a man between 18 and 29 years old who had mild COVID-19 (a few samples of this study predate the infection). Cell type and time point are not known. This CDR3 reads CASSPGQGRSNSPLHF. CDR3 DNA: TGTGCCAGCTCACCGGGACAGGGGAGGTCTAATTCACCCCTCCACTTT.